A single sample gave rise to the 3 T cell receptor beta chains below, sequenced in a study of read filtering for tumor transcriptome and immune sequencing. This library used about 360 ng RNA and molecular barcoded adaptors spanning alpha/delta and beta/gamma chains. Each CDR3 protein gets one entry after TCRdb re-called the reads with MiXCR. Here the sample spans around 26,000 distinct CDR3 sequences, over 13% being singletons. Material: a population of CD138-negative cells sorted from bone marrow. The receptors come from a donor at least 40 years old with multiple myeloma.

On this clonotype: Germline is not matched at one junction end, which may reflect a read error. CDR3 in DNA: TGCGCCAGCAGTGAAGTCGGGCGGCACGAGCAGTACTTC. Protein sequence: CASSEVGRHEQYF. V is TRBV2 and J is TRBJ2-7; no reliable D call. The CDR3 has 13 amino acids. CDR1 is SNHLY, CDR2 FYNNEI, per germline.

This clonotype has a count of ten or more. The CDR3 reads CASSPRGFSGETQYF. In nucleotides, the CDR3 is TGTGCCAGCAGCCCGCGAGGATTTTCCGGGGAGACCCAGTACTTC. The chain recombines TRBV7-8 with TRBJ2-5; no firm D call. V was cut by 5 bases and J by 5 bases, with 18 bases left in between. Germline values: CDR1 SGHVS, CDR2 FQNEAQ. CDR3 size: 15 residues.

There are many counts of this clonotype. The chain has TRBV20-1 and TRBJ1-1, with no clear D. Per germline, CDR1 DFQATT and CDR2 SNEGSKA (reference sequence). V was cut by 0 bases and J by 1 base, with 9 bases left in between. The length of the CDR3 is 14 residues. CDR3 DNA: TGCAGTGCTAGAGATGGTACGAGGAACACTGAAGCTTTCTTT. It codes for CSARDGTRNTEAFF.